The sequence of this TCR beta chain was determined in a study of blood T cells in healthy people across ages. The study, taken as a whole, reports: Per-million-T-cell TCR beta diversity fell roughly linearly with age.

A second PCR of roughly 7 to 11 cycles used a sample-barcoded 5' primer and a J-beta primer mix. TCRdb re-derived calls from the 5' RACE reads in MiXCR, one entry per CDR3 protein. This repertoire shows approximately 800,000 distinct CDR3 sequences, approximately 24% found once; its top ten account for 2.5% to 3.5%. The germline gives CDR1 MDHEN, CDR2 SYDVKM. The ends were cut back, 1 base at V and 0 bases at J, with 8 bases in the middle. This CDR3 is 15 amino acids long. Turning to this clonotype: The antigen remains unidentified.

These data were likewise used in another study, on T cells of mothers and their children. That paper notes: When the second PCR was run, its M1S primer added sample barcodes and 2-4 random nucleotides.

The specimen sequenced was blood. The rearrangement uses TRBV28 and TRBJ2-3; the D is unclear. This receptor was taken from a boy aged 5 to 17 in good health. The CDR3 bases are TGTGCCAGCAGTTTATCTTGGCAGAGCACAGATACGCAGTATTTT. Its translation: CASSLSWQSTDTQYF.